The clone carrying this T cell receptor (beta chain) has a handful of counts. Antigen: not known. Sequencing targeted expressed TCRB transcripts, as all isolated RNA had been reverse transcribed. Deep immunoSEQ sequencing covered naive, central memory and regulatory T cell samples. The table came from immunoSEQ multiplex PCR; TCRdb's copy has only in-frame clones and leaves some out. The sample lists about 660,000 clones, more than 12% occurring once. The data originate from a study of beta chain features in type 1 diabetes. CD4+ naive, central memory, regulatory and stem cell-like memory subsets were isolated by sorting on CD45RO/CCR7/CD25/CD127/CD95/CD27. Trimming pared 0 bases from V and 4 bases from J, leaving 12 bases between. Germline lookup yields CDR1 SNHLY and CDR2 FYNNEI. The CDR3 is made up of 15 amino acids. Study findings and constraints: Type 1 diabetes patients had moderately but significantly shorter TCRB CDR3s in all four CD4+ subsets. Diminished insertions and augmented deletions at VDJ junctions characterized type 1 diabetes patients.

This rearrangement joins TRBV2 to TRBJ1-1; D gene uncertain. Sequenced material: naive CD4+ T cells from blood. This TCR derives from a man aged 18 to 35 with type 1 diabetes. CDR3 region: CASSEAEGMSTEAFF. The CDR3 region has the DNA TGTGCCAGCAGTGAAGCGGAGGGAATGAGCACTGAAGCTTTCTTT.